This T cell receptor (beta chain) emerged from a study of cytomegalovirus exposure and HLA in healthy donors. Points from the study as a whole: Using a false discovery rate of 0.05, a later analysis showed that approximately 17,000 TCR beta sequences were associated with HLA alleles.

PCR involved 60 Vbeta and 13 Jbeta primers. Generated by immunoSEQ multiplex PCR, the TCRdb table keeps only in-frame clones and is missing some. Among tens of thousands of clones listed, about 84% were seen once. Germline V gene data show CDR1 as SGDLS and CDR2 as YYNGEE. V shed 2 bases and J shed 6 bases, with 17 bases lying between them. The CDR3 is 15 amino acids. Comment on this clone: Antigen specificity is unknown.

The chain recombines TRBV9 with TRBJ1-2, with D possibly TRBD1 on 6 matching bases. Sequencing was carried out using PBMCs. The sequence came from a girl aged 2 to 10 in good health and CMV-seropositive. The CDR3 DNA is TGTGCCAGCAGCGTTCAGGGGACGAGTTCGAATGGCTACACCTTC. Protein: CASSVQGTSSNGYTF.